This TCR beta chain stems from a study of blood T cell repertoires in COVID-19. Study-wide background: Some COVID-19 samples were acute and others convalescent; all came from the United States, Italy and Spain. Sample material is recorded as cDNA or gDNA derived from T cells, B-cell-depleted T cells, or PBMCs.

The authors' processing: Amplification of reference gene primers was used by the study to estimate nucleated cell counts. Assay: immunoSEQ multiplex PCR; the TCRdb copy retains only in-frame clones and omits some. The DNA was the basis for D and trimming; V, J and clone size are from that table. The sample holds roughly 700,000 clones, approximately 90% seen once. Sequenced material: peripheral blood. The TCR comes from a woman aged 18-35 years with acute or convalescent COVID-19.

CDR3 nucleotides: TGTGCCAGCAGCCATTGGGCCACCGGGGAGCTGTTTTTT. This codes for CASSHWATGELFF. This chain connects TRBV3-1 (or the pseudogene TRBV3-2) to TRBJ2-2; D remains unclear. CDR1 and CDR2 (germline): LGHDT, YNNKEL (reference sequence). Trimming cost V 3 bases and J 4 bases, with 6 bases left between them. The CDR3 sequence is 13 residues long.